The 9 T cell receptor beta chains reported below all come from one sample, sequenced in a study of cytomegalovirus exposure and HLA in healthy donors. PCR used 60 Vbeta primers and 13 Jbeta primers. The table came from immunoSEQ multiplex PCR; TCRdb's copy has only in-frame clones and leaves some out. The listing contains under 150,000 clones. Sequenced sample: PBMCs. These receptor sequences come from a woman aged 60-70 years in good health and CMV-seronegative.

The J gene is TRBJ2-2, the V gene TRBV5-4; 9 nucleotides align to TRBD1. This CDR3 has 16 amino acids. CDR1 and CDR2 (germline): SGHNT, YYREEE (reference sequence). V lost 5 bases and J lost 5; bases outside the gene matches: 10. CDR3 sequence: CASSGGQGGRTGELFF. The DNA for the CDR3 is TGTGCCAGCAGTGGGGGACAGGGTGGTAGGACCGGGGAGCTGTTTTTT. Using reference TRBV5-4 and TRBJ2-2 for the parts outside the CDR3, the full variable domain is ETGVTQSPTHLIKTRGQQVTLRCSSQSGHNTVSWYQQALGQGPQFIFQYYREEENGRGNFPPRFSGLQFPNYSSELNVNALELDDSALYLCASSGGQGGRTGELFFGEGSRLTVL.

The gene calls are TRBV11-2 and TRBJ2-7; 9 bases match TRBD1. The CDR3 runs 15 residues. V was pared by 1 base and J by 4 bases, with 5 bases of the junction left unmatched. The germline gives CDR1 SGHAT, CDR2 FQNNGV. This chain's CDR3 is CASSLVLGQGYEQYF. The CDR3 DNA is TGTGCCAGCAGCTTAGTATTGGGACAGGGTTACGAGCAGTACTTC.

The chain links TRBV19 to TRBJ2-6, with 9 bases identical to TRBD2. CDR3 length equals 19 residues. Trimming cost V 2 bases and J 0 bases; bases outside gene matches: 8. Germline V gives CDR1 LNHDA, CDR2 SQIVND (reference sequence). Written as DNA, the CDR3 is TGTGCCAGTAGTATAATTCCCGCGGGGGGGAGCTCTGGGGCCAACGTCCTGACTTTC. It encodes CASSIIPAGGSSGANVLTF.

The chain has TRBV19 and TRBJ2-7; 10 positions match TRBD1. V dropped 1 base and J dropped 3; count of bases not matched to a gene: 0. Per the germline V gene, CDR1 is LNHDA and CDR2 is SQIVND (reference sequence). The CDR3 has 14 amino acids. The CDR3 reads CASSIGDRGYEQYF. The CDR3 region has the DNA TGTGCCAGTAGTATAGGGGACAGGGGCTACGAGCAGTACTTC.

The J gene is TRBJ2-1, the V gene TRBV5-6, with a tentative D call TRBD1 (6 bases). The germline CDR1 and CDR2 sequences are SGHDT and YYEEEE. The CDR3 sequence is 15 residues long. Trimming took 1 base from V and 7 from J, leaving 15 bases between them. CDR3 coding DNA: TGTGCCAGCAGCTTGAACAGGGTGGAGTGGAATGAGCAGTTCTTC. Amino acids: CASSLNRVEWNEQFF.

This chain connects TRBV5-1 to TRBJ2-1; weak D call: TRBD1 (5 bases). The V gene's germline CDR1 is SGHRS and CDR2 YFSETQ. Trimming shortened V by 5 bases and J by 4 bases, and 16 bases separated the two germline ends. This CDR3 has 15 amino acids. The CDR3 spells CASSEGAGTYNEQFF. CDR3 coding DNA: TGCGCCAGCAGTGAAGGGGCAGGAACTTACAATGAGCAGTTCTTC.

The V call is TRBV5-6, the J call TRBJ1-2, with 7 bases matching TRBD1. The V segment lost 6 bases and the J segment 8 bases; nucleotides outside the gene matches: 10. The CDR3 has 13 amino acids. Looked up from germline, CDR1 is SGHDT and CDR2 is YYEEEE. This CDR3 is CASIRQGGEGYTF. As DNA, the CDR3 is TGTGCCAGCATTCGACAGGGTGGCGAAGGCTACACCTTC.

V is TRBV12-5 and J is TRBJ1-5; D gene uncertain. Trimming removed 0 bases at V and 7 bases at J, with 7 bases between. Germline-derived CDR1 and CDR2 are LGHNT and FRNRAP. The CDR3 loop spans 13 amino acids. This CDR3 reads CASGLVLTQPQHF. CDR3 nucleotides: TGTGCTAGTGGTTTGGTCTTAACACAGCCCCAGCATTTT.

The chain combines TRBV10-1 with TRBJ2-1; 11 nucleotides agree with TRBD2. The ends lost 8 bases at V and 9 bases at J; junction bases unmatched: 15. The CDR3 length is 16 residues. Germline CDR1 WNHNN, CDR2 SYGVQD (reference sequence). The CDR3 sequence: CASASSGGAWNGEQFF. The CDR3 coding sequence is TGCGCCAGCGCGAGTAGCGGGGGGGCCTGGAACGGTGAGCAGTTCTTC.